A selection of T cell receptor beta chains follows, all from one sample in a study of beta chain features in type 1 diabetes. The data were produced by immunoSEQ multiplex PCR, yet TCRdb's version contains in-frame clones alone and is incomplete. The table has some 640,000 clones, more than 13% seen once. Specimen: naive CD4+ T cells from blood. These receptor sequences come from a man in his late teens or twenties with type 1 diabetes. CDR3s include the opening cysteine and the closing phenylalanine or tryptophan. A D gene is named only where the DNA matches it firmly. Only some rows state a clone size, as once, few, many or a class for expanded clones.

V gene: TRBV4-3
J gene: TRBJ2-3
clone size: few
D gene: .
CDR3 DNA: TGCGCCAGCAGCCAGAGGGACTTCTACCAGCGCACAGATACGCAGTATTTT
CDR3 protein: CASSQRDFYQRTDTQYF

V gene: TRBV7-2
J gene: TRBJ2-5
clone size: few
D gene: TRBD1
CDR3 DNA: TGTGCCAGCAGCTGGGGACAGACGAAAGAGACCCAGTACTTC
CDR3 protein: CASSWGQTKETQYF

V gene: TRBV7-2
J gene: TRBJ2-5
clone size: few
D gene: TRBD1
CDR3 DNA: TGTGCCAGCAGCTTCAGACAGGGCCGTGGGGAGACCCAGTACTTC
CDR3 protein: CASSFRQGRGETQYF

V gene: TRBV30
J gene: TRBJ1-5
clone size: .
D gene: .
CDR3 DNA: TGTGCCTGGAGTGTCGTCAGCAATCAGCCCCAGCATTTT
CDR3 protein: CAWSVVSNQPQHF

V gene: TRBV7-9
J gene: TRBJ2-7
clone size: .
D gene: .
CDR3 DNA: TGTGCCAGCTGGAGCGACTTTTCCTACGAGCAGTACTTC
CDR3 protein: CASWSDFSYEQYF

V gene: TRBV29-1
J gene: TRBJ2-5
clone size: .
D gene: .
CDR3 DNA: TGCAGCGTTTGGCGGTGGGAGACCCAGTACTTC
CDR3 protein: CSVWRWETQYF

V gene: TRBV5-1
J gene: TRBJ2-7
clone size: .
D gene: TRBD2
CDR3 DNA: TGCGCCAGCAGCTTGGCGGGAGGAGGGGTTTCCTACGAGCAGTACTTC
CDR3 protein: CASSLAGGGVSYEQYF

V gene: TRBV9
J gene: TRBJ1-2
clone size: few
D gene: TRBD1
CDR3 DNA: TGTGCCAGCAGCGCAAGGACAGGGGGTGATGGCTACACCTTC
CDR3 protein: CASSARTGGDGYTF

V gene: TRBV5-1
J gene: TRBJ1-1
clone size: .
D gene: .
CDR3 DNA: TGCGCCAGCAGCTTGCAAGGGGATCACACTGAAGCTTTCTTT
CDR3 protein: CASSLQGDHTEAFF

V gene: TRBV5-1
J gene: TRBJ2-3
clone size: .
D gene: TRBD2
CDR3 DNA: TGCGCCAGCAGCTGGCTTCTAGCGGGAGTAGCAGATACGCAGTATTTT
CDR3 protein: CASSWLLAGVADTQYF

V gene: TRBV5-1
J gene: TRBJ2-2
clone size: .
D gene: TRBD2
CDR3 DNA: TGCGCCAGCAGCCCGTCTAGCGGGGGACCGCCTAACACCGGGGAGCTGTTTTTT
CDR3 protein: CASSPSSGGPPNTGELFF

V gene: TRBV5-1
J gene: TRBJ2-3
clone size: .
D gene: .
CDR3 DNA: TGCGCCAGCAGCTTGGCCCAGACAGGTGCTAGCACAGATACGCAGTATTTT
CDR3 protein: CASSLAQTGASTDTQYF

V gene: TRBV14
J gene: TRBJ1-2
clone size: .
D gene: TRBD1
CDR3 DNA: TGTGCCAGCAGCCCCCGGACAGGGGATGTAGATGGCTACACCTTC
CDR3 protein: CASSPRTGDVDGYTF

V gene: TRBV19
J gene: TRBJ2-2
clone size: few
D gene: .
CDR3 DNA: TGTGCCAGTAGTTACATCGGCCGCTACACCGGGGAGCTGTTTTTT
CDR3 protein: CASSYIGRYTGELFF

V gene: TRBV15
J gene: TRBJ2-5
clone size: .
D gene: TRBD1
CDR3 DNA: TGTGCCACCAGCAGAGGACAGGGCCAAGAGACCCAGTACTTC
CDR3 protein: CATSRGQGQETQYF

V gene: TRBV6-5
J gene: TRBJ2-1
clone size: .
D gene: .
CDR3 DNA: TGTGCCAGCACCCAATTTGGGGTCGGGGAGCAGTTCTTC
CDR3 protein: CASTQFGVGEQFF

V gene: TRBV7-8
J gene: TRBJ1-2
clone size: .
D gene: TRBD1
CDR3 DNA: TGTGCCAGCAGCAAGGACAGGGTCGGGTATGGCTACACCTTC
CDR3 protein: CASSKDRVGYGYTF

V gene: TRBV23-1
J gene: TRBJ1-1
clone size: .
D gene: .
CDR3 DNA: TGCGCCAGCAGTCATCTCTGGCGGATGAACACTGAAGCTTTCTTT
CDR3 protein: CASSHLWRMNTEAFF

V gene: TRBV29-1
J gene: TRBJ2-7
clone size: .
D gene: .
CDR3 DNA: TGCAGCGTAAGAGGCCCTTCCTGGGAGCAGTACTTC
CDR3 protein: CSVRGPSWEQYF

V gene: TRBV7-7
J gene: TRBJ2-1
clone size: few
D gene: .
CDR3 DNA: TGTGCTAGCAGCTCCTCCTTAGACGGCACTAGCTCCTACAATGAGCAGTTCTTC
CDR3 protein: CASSSSLDGTSSYNEQFF

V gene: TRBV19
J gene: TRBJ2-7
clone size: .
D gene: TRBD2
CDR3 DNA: TGTGCCAGTAGTTACGGGACTAGCGTCTCCTACGAGCAGTACTTC
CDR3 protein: CASSYGTSVSYEQYF

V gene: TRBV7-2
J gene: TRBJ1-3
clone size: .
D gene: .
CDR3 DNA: TGTGCCAGCAGCTTAAGCGCTGGGGCTGGAAACACCATATATTTT
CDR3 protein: CASSLSAGAGNTIYF

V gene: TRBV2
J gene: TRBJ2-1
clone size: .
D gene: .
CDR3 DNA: TGTGCCAGCAGTGAAGTTGGTGGTATACAGTTCTTC
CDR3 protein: CASSEVGGIQFF

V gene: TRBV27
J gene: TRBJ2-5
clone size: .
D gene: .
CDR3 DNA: TGTGCCAGCAGTTTCTACGGGACTCAAGAGACCCAGTACTTC
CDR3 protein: CASSFYGTQETQYF

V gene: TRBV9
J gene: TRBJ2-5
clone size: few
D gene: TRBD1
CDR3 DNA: TGTGCCAGCAGCACTAAGGGACAGGGGCAAGAGACCCAGTACTTC
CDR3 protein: CASSTKGQGQETQYF

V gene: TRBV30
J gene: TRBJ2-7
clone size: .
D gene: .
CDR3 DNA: TGTGCCTGCCAGGGATTTATTAGGGAGCAGTACTTC
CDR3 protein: CACQGFIREQYF

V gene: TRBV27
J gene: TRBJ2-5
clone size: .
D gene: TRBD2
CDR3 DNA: TGTGCCAGCAGTTCCGGACTAGCGGGAGAGACCCAGTACTTC
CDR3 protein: CASSSGLAGETQYF

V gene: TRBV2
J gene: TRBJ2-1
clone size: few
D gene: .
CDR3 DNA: TGTGCCAGCGGGGGCCTTAATTACCTCTTC
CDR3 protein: CASGGLNYLF

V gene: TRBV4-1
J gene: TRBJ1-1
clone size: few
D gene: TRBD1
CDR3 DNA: TGCGCCAGCAGCCAACTTTTAACGGGACAGGGGGCTCAAGCTTTCTTT
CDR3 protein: CASSQLLTGQGAQAFF

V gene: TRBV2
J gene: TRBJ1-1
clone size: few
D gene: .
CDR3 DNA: TGTGCCAGCAGTGAACGTATAATAACAGCTGAAGCTTTCTTT
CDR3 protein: CASSERIITAEAFF

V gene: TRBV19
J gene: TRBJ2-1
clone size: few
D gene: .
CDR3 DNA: TGTGCCAGTATGGGGTGGAATGAGCAGTTCTTC
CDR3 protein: CASMGWNEQFF

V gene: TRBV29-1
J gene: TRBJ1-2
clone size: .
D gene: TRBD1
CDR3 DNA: TGCAGCGTTCTTACTTCCGACAGGGTCTATGGCTACACCTTC
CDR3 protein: CSVLTSDRVYGYTF

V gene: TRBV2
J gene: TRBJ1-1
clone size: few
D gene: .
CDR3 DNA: TGTGCCAGCAGCCCCGGGACAATCCTGACTGAAGCTTTCTTT
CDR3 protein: CASSPGTILTEAFF

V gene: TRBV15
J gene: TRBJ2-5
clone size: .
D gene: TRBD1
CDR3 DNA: TGTGCCACCAGCAGGGACAGGGTTAGCGAGACCCAGTACTTC
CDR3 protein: CATSRDRVSETQYF

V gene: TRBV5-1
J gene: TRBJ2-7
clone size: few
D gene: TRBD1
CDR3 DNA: TGCGCCAGCAGCTTTTCCGGGACAGGGGCCTACGAGCAGTACTTC
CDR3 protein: CASSFSGTGAYEQYF

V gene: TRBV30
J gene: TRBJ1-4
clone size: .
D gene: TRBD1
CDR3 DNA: TGTGCCTGGACCTCGGGACAGCGTGAAAAACTGTTTTTT
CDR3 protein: CAWTSGQREKLFF

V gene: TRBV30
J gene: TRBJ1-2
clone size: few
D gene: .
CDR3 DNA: TGTGCCTGGAGTGTAAATCCAGGGCTCTATGGCTACACCTTC
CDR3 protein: CAWSVNPGLYGYTF

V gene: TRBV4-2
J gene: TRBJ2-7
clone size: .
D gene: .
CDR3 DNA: TGTGCCAGCAGCCAAAAATCTACCCTAAAGATTGTAGAAAAGTGGAGGGGCAAAGAGGAGCAGTACTTC
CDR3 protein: CASSQKSTLKIVEKWRGKEEQYF